The clone carrying this TCR beta chain was recorded many times. Its antigen is not identified. A single record per CDR3 protein comes from TCRdb applying MiXCR to the reads. The top ten clones hold about an eighth of a sample with about 890,000 distinct CDR3 sequences, less than 35% of them seen once. The record originates from a study of T cell repertoires in cytomegalovirus infection. Study context: Selection of CMV epitopes for the study included recently identified HLA-C-restricted and well-studied HLA-B-restricted ones. Signatures in public TCR beta sequences pointed to both CMV infection and matching HLA type.

The CDR3 totals 15 residues. Trimming cost V 4 bases and J 5 bases; bases outside gene matches: 10. General study results and limits: Accumulated public TCR beta family frequency recognized individuals carrying CMV together with the relevant HLA. Ex vivo, HLA-C-restricted CMV-specific TCR beta clonotypes prevailed over the rest of the response.

This TCR came from a human donor in good health (CMV status not recorded). Some clones in this sample may be carry-over from other donors' samples. Here the sequenced sample was cultured CD8+ T cells from PBMCs, taken from culture after CMV antigen stimulation. This chain links TRBV12-3 or TRBV12-4 with TRBJ2-5; 7 bases match TRBD2. CDR3 residues: CASSSMAGVRETQYF. DNA of the CDR3: TGTGCCAGCAGTTCGATGGCGGGGGTGAGGGAGACCCAGTACTTC.